This TCR beta chain was obtained from a study of blood T cell repertoires in COVID-19. Across the study: COVID-19 samples collected from the United States, Italy and Spain covered acute and convalescent phases. Sources were T cells, B-cell-depleted T cells, or PBMCs; the material itself was cDNA or gDNA.

This clone was observed a handful of times. The CDR3 has 12 amino acids. CDR1 is SGHTA, CDR2 FQGNSA, per germline. Trimming at V came to 4 bases and at J to 6 bases, leaving 3 bases not matched to a gene. During active infection, Seattle patients enrolled and were then monitored through disease. In the original workflow: For nucleated cells, counts were estimated from reference gene primer amplification. Produced via immunoSEQ multiplex PCR; TCRdb's table is partial and in-frame only. V and J calls and clone size are given by that table; D and trimming were obtained from the DNA. The table lists 450,000 or so clones, 80% to 90% of them singletons.

The V gene is TRBV7-2, the J gene TRBJ2-7; TRBD1 matches at 7 bases. The source is a man aged 18 to 30 with COVID-19, enrolled during active disease. The sample taken for sequencing was peripheral blood. As DNA, the CDR3 is TGTGCCAGCAGCTATACAGGGGCCGAGCAGTACTTC. Amino acids: CASSYTGAEQYF.